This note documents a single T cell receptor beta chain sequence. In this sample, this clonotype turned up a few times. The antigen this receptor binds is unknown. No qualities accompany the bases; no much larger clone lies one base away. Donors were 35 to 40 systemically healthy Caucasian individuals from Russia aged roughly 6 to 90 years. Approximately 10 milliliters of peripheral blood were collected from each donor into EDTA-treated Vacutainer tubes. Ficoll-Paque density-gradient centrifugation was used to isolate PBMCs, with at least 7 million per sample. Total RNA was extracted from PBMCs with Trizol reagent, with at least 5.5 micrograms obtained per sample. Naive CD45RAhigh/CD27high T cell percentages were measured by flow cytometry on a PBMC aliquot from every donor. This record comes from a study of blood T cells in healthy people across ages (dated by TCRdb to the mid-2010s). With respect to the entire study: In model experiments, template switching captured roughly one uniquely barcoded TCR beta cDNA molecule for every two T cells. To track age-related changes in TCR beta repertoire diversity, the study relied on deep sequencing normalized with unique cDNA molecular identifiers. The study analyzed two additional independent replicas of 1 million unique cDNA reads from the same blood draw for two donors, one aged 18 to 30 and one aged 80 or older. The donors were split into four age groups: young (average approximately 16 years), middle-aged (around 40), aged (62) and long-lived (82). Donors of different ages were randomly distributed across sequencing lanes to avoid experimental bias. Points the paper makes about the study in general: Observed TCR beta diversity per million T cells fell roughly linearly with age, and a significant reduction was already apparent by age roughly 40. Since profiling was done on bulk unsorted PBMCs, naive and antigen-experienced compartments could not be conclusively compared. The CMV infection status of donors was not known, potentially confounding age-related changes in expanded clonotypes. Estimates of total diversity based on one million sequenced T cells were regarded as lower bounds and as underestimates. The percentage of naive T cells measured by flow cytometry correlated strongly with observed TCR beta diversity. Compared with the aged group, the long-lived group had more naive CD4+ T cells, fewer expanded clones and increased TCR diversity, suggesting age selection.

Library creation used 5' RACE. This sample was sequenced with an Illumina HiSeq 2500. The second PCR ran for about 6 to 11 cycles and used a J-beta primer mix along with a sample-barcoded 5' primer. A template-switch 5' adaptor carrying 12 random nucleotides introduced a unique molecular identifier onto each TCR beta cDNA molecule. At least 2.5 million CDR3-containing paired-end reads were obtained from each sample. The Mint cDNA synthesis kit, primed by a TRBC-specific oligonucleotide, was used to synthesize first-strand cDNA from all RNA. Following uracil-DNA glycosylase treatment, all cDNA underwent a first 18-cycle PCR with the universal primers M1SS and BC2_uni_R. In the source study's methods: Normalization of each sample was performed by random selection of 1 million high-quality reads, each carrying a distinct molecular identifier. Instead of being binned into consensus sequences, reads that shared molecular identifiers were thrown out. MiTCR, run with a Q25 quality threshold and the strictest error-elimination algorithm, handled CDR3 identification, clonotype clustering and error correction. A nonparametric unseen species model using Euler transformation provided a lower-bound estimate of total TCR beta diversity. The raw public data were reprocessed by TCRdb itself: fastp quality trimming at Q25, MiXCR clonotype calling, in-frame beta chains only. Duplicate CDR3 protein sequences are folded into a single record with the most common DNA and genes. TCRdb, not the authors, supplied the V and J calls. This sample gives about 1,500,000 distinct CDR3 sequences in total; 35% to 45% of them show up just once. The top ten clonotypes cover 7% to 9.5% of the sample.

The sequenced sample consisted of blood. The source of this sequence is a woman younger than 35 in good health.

The CDR3 reads CSARKEGSNQPQHF. The nucleotide sequence reads TGCAGTGCCCGAAAGGAGGGCTCCAATCAGCCCCAGCATTTT. Recombination connected TRBV20-1 to TRBJ1-5, with the D gene call left open. The germline V gene (reference sequence) specifies DFQATT as CDR1 and SNEGSKA as CDR2. V drops 6 bases and J drops 3 bases, leaving 15 bases in between. Including cysteine and phenylalanine, the CDR3 has 14 amino acids. Only the CDR3 portion is preserved as DNA: 42 bases, with reading frame beginning at the first base.